The 13 T cell receptor beta chains below come from one sample, sequenced in a study of shared clonotypes between healthy human individuals. TCRdb's copy holds only in-frame clones and misses some; the assay was immunoSEQ multiplex PCR. The data hold about 700,000 clones, with under 95% observed a single time. CD45RO-negative, CCR7-positively selected cells formed the naive CD8 fraction, excluding terminally differentiated effector memory CD45RA+ cells. Sequencing was done on a sample of naive CD8+ T cells sorted from blood. Receptors were obtained from a man between 25 and 39 years old in good health.

The rearrangement links TRBV7-9 to TRBJ1-1; the D gene is possibly TRBD1 (5 bases). Germline CDR1 reads SEHNR; CDR2 reads FQNEAQ (reference sequence). This CDR3 has 14 amino acids. V was shortened by 1 base and J by 3 bases, with 9 bases between the two germline ends. The CDR3 coding sequence is TGTGCCAGCAGCTTAGGGATAGGGGACACTGAAGCTTTCTTT. Protein product: CASSLGIGDTEAFF.

V is TRBV13 and J is TRBJ2-3; D assignment may be TRBD1 or TRBD2 (5 bases each). Trimming took off 5 bases at V and 8 bases at J, with 17 bases between the two ends. The CDR3 is made up of 14 amino acids. Germline CDR1 and CDR2: PRHDT and FYEKMQ (reference sequence). The CDR3 region has the DNA TGTGCCAGCAGCCTTGGGACGGGTGGTTTTACGCAGTATTTT. Amino acids: CASSLGTGGFTQYF.

This chain links TRBV27 with TRBJ2-3, with no clear D. This CDR3 region has 15 residues. Trimming left V 8 bases short and J 0 bases short, with 15 bases between. Germline loops: CDR1 MNHEY, CDR2 SMNVEV (reference sequence). Here the CDR3 DNA reads TGTGCCAGCGGTTCTCGGAAACCTAGCACAGATACGCAGTATTTT. Its protein is CASGSRKPSTDTQYF.

This chain joins TRBV14 and TRBJ1-2; no clear D gene. The CDR3 contains 16 residues. Germline CDR1 SGHDN, CDR2 FVKESK. Deletions cut 0 bases from V and 7 bases from J, with 18 bases between. The CDR3 DNA reads TGTGCCAGCAGCCAAGACCCAGGCCCAGTCTCGCCTGGCTACACCTTC. Translating it yields CASSQDPGPVSPGYTF.

The chain joins TRBV19 to TRBJ2-7; D uncertain. Trimming cost V 1 base and J 3 bases, with 16 bases left between them. CDR1 and CDR2 from the germline V gene are LNHDA and SQIVND (reference sequence). The CDR3 runs 16 residues. CDR3 in amino acids: CASSIGASPDDYEQYF. CDR3 in DNA: TGTGCCAGTAGTATAGGCGCCTCTCCGGACGACTACGAGCAGTACTTC.

The chain links TRBV7-8 to TRBJ2-1; D uncertain. The CDR3 runs 13 residues. Germline loops: CDR1 SGHVS, CDR2 FQNEAQ. Trimming took 5 bases from V and 3 from J, leaving 8 bases between them. Written as DNA, the CDR3 is TGTGCCAGCAGCCTCCTCCTCTACAATGAGCAGTTCTTC. This encodes CASSLLLYNEQFF.

V and J are TRBV7-9 and TRBJ2-6; no firm D call. The V end lost 5 bases, the J end lost 4 bases, and 9 bases lay between the germline ends. This CDR3 is 14 amino acids long. The germline V gene has CDR1 SEHNR and CDR2 FQNEAQ (reference sequence). The CDR3 nucleotides read TGTGCCAGCAGCCCCCCTGGGGGGGCCAACGTCCTGACTTTC. Encoded protein: CASSPPGGANVLTF.

This rearrangement joins TRBV27 to TRBJ2-3; 9 nucleotides agree with TRBD1. The CDR3 spans 14 residues. V gave up 7 bases and J gave up 4 bases; unmatched junction bases: 6. CDR1 is MNHEY and CDR2 is SMNVEV in the germline V gene (reference sequence). Here the CDR3 reads CASNYRGRADTQYF. In DNA, the CDR3 is TGTGCCAGCAACTACAGGGGGCGCGCAGATACGCAGTATTTT.

The V gene is TRBV7-6, the J gene TRBJ2-3; TRBD2 matches 12 bases. The length of the CDR3 is 18 residues. Trimming at V came to 2 bases and at J to 5 bases, leaving 11 bases not matched to a gene. The germline gives CDR1 SGHVS, CDR2 FNYEAQ. The CDR3 here is CASSLWVASGRAGDTQYF. The CDR3 nucleotides are TGTGCCAGCAGCTTATGGGTGGCTAGCGGGAGGGCCGGAGATACGCAGTATTTT.

This clone came up once. The gene calls are TRBV10-1 and TRBJ2-2; 13 bases fit TRBD2. The J segment lost 4 bases and the V segment lost 2 bases, leaving 4 bases of the junction unmatched. This CDR3 region has 17 residues. Germline CDR1 is WNHNN and CDR2 is SYGVQD (reference sequence). The CDR3 sequence: CASSEGLAGAGTGELFF. The CDR3 nucleotides read TGCGCCAGCAGTGAGGGACTAGCGGGAGCGGGCACCGGGGAGCTGTTTTTT.

V and J are TRBV6-1 and TRBJ2-7, with TRBD1 identical over 8 bases. V shed 6 bases and J 5 bases; nucleotides not matched to a gene: 3. CDR1 is MNHNS and CDR2 is SASEGT in the germline V gene. The CDR3 has 12 amino acids. Here the CDR3 DNA reads TGTGCCAGCAGGACAGGGGTTGACGAGCAGTACTTC. It codes for CASRTGVDEQYF.

The V gene is TRBV7-9, the J gene TRBJ2-1, with D perhaps matching TRBD2 (5 bases). CDR1 is SEHNR, CDR2 FQNEAQ, per germline (reference sequence). This CDR3 has 13 amino acids. The V end was cut by 3 bases, the J end by 9 bases, with 12 bases between. CDR3 amino acids: CASSFEQEGEQFF. The DNA of the CDR3 is TGTGCCAGCAGCTTCGAGCAAGAGGGTGAGCAGTTCTTC.

In nucleotides, the CDR3 is TGTGCCAGCAGCGTAGCCCGTTCGGGTCAGGGGGCGGGAGAGACCCAGTACTTC. Translated: CASSVARSGQGAGETQYF. The rearrangement uses TRBV9 and TRBJ2-5; TRBD1 matches 8 bases. The CDR3 extends over 18 amino acids. V lost 0 bases to trimming and J lost 4 bases; unmatched junction nucleotides: 14. Germline V lookup: CDR1 SGDLS, CDR2 YYNGEE.